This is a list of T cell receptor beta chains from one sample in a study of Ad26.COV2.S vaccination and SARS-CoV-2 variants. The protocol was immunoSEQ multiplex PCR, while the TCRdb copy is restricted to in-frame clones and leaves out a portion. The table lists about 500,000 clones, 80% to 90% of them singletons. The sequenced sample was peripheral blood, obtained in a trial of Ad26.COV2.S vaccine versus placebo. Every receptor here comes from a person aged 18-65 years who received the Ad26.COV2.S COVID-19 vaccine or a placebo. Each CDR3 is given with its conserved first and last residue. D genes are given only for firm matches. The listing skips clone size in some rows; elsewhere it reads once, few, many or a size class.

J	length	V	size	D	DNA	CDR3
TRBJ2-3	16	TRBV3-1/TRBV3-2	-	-	TGTGCCAGCAGCCAAGATCCAGCCTGGGGTACAGATACGCAGTATTTT	CASSQDPAWGTDTQYF
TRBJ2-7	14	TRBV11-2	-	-	TGTGCCAGCAGCTTAGTAACCACCCCCTACGAGCAGTACTTC	CASSLVTTPYEQYF
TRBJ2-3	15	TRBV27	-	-	TGTGCCAGCAGTTCACCGAGCGGGCTCACAGATACGCAGTATTTT	CASSSPSGLTDTQYF
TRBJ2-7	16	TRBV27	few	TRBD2	TGTGCCAGCAGTTTATTCCGGCGGGAGGGGTCCTACGAGCAGTACTTC	CASSLFRREGSYEQYF
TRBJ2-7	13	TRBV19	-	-	TGTGCCAGTAGTATCCAGGGGGGGTACGAGCAGTACTTC	CASSIQGGYEQYF
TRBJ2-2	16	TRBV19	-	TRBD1	TGTGCCAGTACCCAAACAGGGGGCCGGGGCACCGGGGAGCTGTTTTTT	CASTQTGGRGTGELFF
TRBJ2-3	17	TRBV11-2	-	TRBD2	TGTGCCAGCAGCTTAGAGGCTAGCGGGATATGGACAGATACGCAGTATTTT	CASSLEASGIWTDTQYF
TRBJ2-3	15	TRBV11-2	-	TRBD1	TGTGCCAGCAGCACAGGGACAGGGGGGACAGATACGCAGTATTTT	CASSTGTGGTDTQYF
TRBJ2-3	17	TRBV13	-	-	TGTGCCAGCAGCTCCCGGGGCAATCCCCTTAGCACAGATACGCAGTATTTT	CASSSRGNPLSTDTQYF
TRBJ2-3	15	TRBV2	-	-	TGTGCCAGCAGTCCCCAGGGTAGCGCCACAGATACGCAGTATTTT	CASSPQGSATDTQYF
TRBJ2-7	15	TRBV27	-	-	TGTGCCAGCAGTCCTACGACCAGGTCCGATTACGAGCAGTACTTC	CASSPTTRSDYEQYF
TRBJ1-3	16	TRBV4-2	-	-	TGTGCCAGCAGCCAAGGGATGGTTGGAGGACGAAACACCATATATTTT	CASSQGMVGGRNTIYF
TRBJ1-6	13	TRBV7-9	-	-	TGTGCCAGCAGCCCTTTAGGAAATTCACCCCTCCACTTT	CASSPLGNSPLHF
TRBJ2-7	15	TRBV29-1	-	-	TGCAGCGTTGAATCCCTTCCTGGTTCTCCCTACGAGCAGTACTTC	CSVESLPGSPYEQYF
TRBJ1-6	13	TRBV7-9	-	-	TGTGCCAGCAGCTCCGACATCAACTCACCCCTCCACTTT	CASSSDINSPLHF
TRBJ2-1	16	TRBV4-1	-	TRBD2	TGCGCCAGCAGCCAGGCCGGGGGGAGAGGTTACAATGAGCAGTTCTTC	CASSQAGGRGYNEQFF
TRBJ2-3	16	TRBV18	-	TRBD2	TGTGCCAGCTCACCGCTACTAGCGGCTAGCACAGATACGCAGTATTTT	CASSPLLAASTDTQYF
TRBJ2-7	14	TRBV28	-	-	TGTGCCAGCCTGACCCCTGGACAGACCTACGAGCAGTACTTC	CASLTPGQTYEQYF
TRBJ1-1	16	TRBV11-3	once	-	TGTGCCAGCAGCTCGAGTAAGGGCCCAGAGAACACTGAAGCTTTCTTT	CASSSSKGPENTEAFF
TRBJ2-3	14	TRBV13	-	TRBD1	TGTGCCAGCAGCCCGGGGACAGGCACAGATACGCAGTATTTT	CASSPGTGTDTQYF
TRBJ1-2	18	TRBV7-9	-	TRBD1	TGTGCCAGCAGCTCCGGATTGGGACAGGAGGTTTTTTCGCATGGCTACACCTTC	CASSSGLGQEVFSHGYTF
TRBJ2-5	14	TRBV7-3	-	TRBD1	TGTGCCAGCAGCTTAACGGCAGGGGGAGAGACCCAGTACTTC	CASSLTAGGETQYF
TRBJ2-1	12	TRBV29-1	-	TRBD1	TGCAGCGCCGGGACAGGGAACAATGAGCAGTTCTTC	CSAGTGNNEQFF
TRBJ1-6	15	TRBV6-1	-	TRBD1	TGTGCCAGCAGTGAATGGGACAGTTATAATTCACCCCTCCACTTT	CASSEWDSYNSPLHF
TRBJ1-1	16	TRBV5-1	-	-	TGCGCCAGCAGCTTGTTCGGGGGAGCGTACGGCACTGAAGCTTTCTTT	CASSLFGGAYGTEAFF
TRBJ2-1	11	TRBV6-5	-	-	TGTGCCAGCAGCACGGTCCATGAGCAGTTCTTC	CASSTVHEQFF
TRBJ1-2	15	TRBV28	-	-	TGTGCCAGCAGCCTTGGCCCCACGCGGGGGTATGGCTACACCTTC	CASSLGPTRGYGYTF
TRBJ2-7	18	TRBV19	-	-	TGTGCCAGTAGTGTCACAGGGTGGGGGAAACCGAGCTCCTACGAGCAGTACTTC	CASSVTGWGKPSSYEQYF